This T cell receptor beta chain is from a study of T-cell memory formation after mild COVID-19. With constant-segment primers, 5'RACE yielded cDNA libraries of TCR alpha and TCR beta that carried sample barcodes and UMIs. TCRdb analysed the 5' RACE reads with MiXCR anew, one entry per CDR3 protein. Of about 200,000 distinct CDR3 sequences listed, 9.5% to 10% are singletons. This clonotype was seen only a few times. Its antigen remains unknown. V was cut by 5 bases and J by 9 bases, with 23 bases left in between. Germline CDR1 GTSNPN, CDR2 SVGIG (reference sequence). This CDR3 has 14 amino acids. Findings of the study overall: The study found contracting CD4+ clones mainly in CM and EM and contracting CD8+ clones in EMRA.

The sequenced material came from PBMCs or a T cell subset sorted from them (not recorded which). The receptor's source is a man aged 18 to 30 who had mild COVID-19 (a few samples of this study predate the infection). Cell type and time point are not known. The V gene is TRBV30, the J gene TRBJ2-7; possibly TRBD2 for D (5 bases). The CDR3 DNA is TGTGCCTGGTCCTGGACTGGGCATCCGGGGTTGCAGTACTTC. Encoded protein: CAWSWTGHPGLQYF.